The rows below give T cell receptor beta chains drawn from one sample of a study of blood T cell repertoires in COVID-19. Only in-frame clones appear in the TCRdb table, and some are missing; sequencing was by immunoSEQ multiplex PCR. This sample has 200,000 to 300,000 clones, with 80% to 90% found just once. The specimen was peripheral blood. The receptors shown here come from a man in his forties who had recovered from COVID-19. Each CDR3 is given without its conserved first and last residue. A D gene is named only where the DNA matches it firmly. Where a row states a size, it is once, few, many or the class of an expanded clone; other rows omit it.

d_gene	abundance	v_gene	j_gene	CDR3aa
-	once	TRBV6-6	TRBJ1-2	ASSYSGEGYGYT
TRBD1	-	TRBV10-3	TRBJ1-2	AISGDRAAYGYT
-	-	TRBV19	TRBJ2-3	ASSTRGRGMDTQY
-	-	TRBV12-3/TRBV12-4	TRBJ1-2	ASSLLSGGGYT
TRBD1	-	TRBV13	TRBJ1-1	ASSSPATFPGQGTEAF
-	-	TRBV6-1	TRBJ2-3	ASSEIIGTDTQY
-	-	TRBV11-2	TRBJ2-7	ASSEDRFSYEQY
-	-	TRBV5-5	TRBJ2-3	ASSLHQGSTDTQY
-	-	TRBV24-1	TRBJ2-2	ATSNSGELF
-	-	TRBV25-1	TRBJ1-1	ASSASLAGLNTEAF
-	-	TRBV18	TRBJ1-5	ASSPPGEPFYQPQH
TRBD1	once	TRBV4-1	TRBJ2-1	ASSPRQGAANEQF
TRBD2	few	TRBV6-2/TRBV6-3	TRBJ2-1	ASSSPGTSGGIYNEQF
TRBD1	-	TRBV7-9	TRBJ1-6	ASSWDSNNSPLH
-	few	TRBV6-5	TRBJ2-2	ASSYSRRTGELF
TRBD1	-	TRBV2	TRBJ1-5	ASSGQGGNQPQH
TRBD1	-	TRBV11-2	TRBJ2-1	ASSAPGSAGGEQF
TRBD1	-	TRBV19	TRBJ2-5	ASSTYTGDIGETQY
TRBD2	-	TRBV5-1	TRBJ2-5	ASSSGTSVVETQY
-	-	TRBV7-2	TRBJ2-5	ASSLYIQETQY
-	few	TRBV19	TRBJ1-5	ASSIFLQISNQPQH
-	-	TRBV7-8	TRBJ1-2	ASATGTRNYGYT
-	few	TRBV27	TRBJ1-5	ASSLSTDLLASNQPQH
-	many	TRBV5-4	TRBJ1-1	ASSPIAEESTEAF
TRBD2	-	TRBV7-9	TRBJ2-5	ASSLAEGLAGLQETQY
-	once	TRBV7-9	TRBJ1-4	ASSHKGGGEKLF
-	-	TRBV5-1	TRBJ1-3	ASSLTPGQWSGNTIY
-	-	TRBV5-4	TRBJ1-2	ASSSDNYGYT
-	-	TRBV4-3	TRBJ1-6	ASSQGTGSNSPLH
-	-	TRBV20-1	TRBJ1-2	SAYVEDGYT
-	-	TRBV19	TRBJ1-5	ASSIQYGYFNQPQH
TRBD1	few	TRBV2	TRBJ2-7	ASSLTGGLEQY
TRBD1	-	TRBV27	TRBJ2-1	ASSLQYRGVGNEQF
-	once	TRBV6-5	TRBJ2-1	ASSLPYNEQF
TRBD1	-	TRBV11-3	TRBJ2-2	ASSQDRVTGELF
TRBD1	-	TRBV11-3	TRBJ1-4	ASSLGLGTELF
TRBD1	-	TRBV13	TRBJ2-2	ASSSDRGMNTGELF
-	-	TRBV27	TRBJ2-7	ASSLIAAPHEQY
-	-	TRBV19	TRBJ2-7	ASSIGRATDYEQY
TRBD2	-	TRBV6-5	TRBJ2-5	ASRTSIRETQY
TRBD1	-	TRBV5-4	TRBJ2-7	ASSKTGTGSYEQY
-	-	TRBV6-4	TRBJ1-6	ASSLDSKCGSPLH
TRBD1	once	TRBV19	TRBJ1-1	ASRQGLNTEAF
TRBD2	-	TRBV5-8	TRBJ2-7	ASSGGEVAGESYEQY
-	-	TRBV9	TRBJ2-7	ASSVAPGTSYEQY
TRBD2	-	TRBV11-2	TRBJ2-7	ASSASGGAAHEQY